This T cell receptor beta chain was sequenced for a study of control samples from healthy donors and cancer patients. In germline, CDR1 is SGHRS, CDR2 YFSETQ. Trimming stripped 4 bases from V and 5 bases from J, with 15 bases between. This CDR3 is built from 14 residues. Using immunoSEQ multiplex PCR, the repertoire was profiled, and TCRdb retains in-frame clones only, with some absent. The table includes 200,000 to 250,000 clones, 85% to 95% detected once. This clonotype was sampled from a man aged 50-59 years in good health. V and J are TRBV5-1 and TRBJ1-1; a weak D match, TRBD1 (5 bases). Sequencing was carried out using blood. CDR3 sequence reads: CASSPKVGGTEAFF. In nucleotides, the CDR3 is TGCGCCAGCAGCCCGAAGGTGGGGGGTACTGAAGCTTTCTTT. Together with reference TRBV5-1 and TRBJ1-1, the CDR3 gives the full variable domain: KAGVTQTPRYLIKTRGQQVTLSCSPISGHRSVSWYQQTPGQGLQFLFEYFSETQRNKGNFPGRFSGRQFSNSRSEMNVSTLELGDSALYLCASSPKVGGTEAFFGQGTRLTVV.